This record concerns one T cell receptor (beta chain) sequence. Its antigen is undetermined. Other DNA sequences in the same sample also yield this CDR3. Primers: 60 Vbeta forward and 13 Jbeta reverse. The repertoire was sequenced with immunoSEQ multiplex PCR; TCRdb's copy has only in-frame clones and lacks some. The sample yields about 240,000 clones, approximately 81% seen once. This specimen belongs to a study of cytomegalovirus exposure and HLA in healthy donors. Study-level background: Across under 450 genotyped donors, roughly 80% landed in the Caucasian-associated ancestry cluster. Notes on the study in general: As was reported, the HLA-A and HLA-B alleles of most subjects were accurately predicted from TCR beta sequences. When a later analysis was performed, an Asian-associated ancestry cluster reportedly had fewer N-insertions than the roughly 640-donor mean. Most TCR sequences were uncommon, yet certain public TCRs appeared in many donors.

The source material was PBMCs. The TCR comes from a woman between 55 and 75 years old in good health and CMV-seropositive.

Here the CDR3 reads CASSSPPGEAFF. In DNA, the CDR3 is TGTGCCAGCAGCTCACCACCGGGTGAAGCTTTCTTT. This sequence joins TRBV7-3 and TRBJ1-1; no clear D gene. The germline gives CDR1 SGHTA, CDR2 FQGTGA. Trimming removed 4 bases at V and 7 bases at J, with 10 bases between. CDR3 size: 12 residues.